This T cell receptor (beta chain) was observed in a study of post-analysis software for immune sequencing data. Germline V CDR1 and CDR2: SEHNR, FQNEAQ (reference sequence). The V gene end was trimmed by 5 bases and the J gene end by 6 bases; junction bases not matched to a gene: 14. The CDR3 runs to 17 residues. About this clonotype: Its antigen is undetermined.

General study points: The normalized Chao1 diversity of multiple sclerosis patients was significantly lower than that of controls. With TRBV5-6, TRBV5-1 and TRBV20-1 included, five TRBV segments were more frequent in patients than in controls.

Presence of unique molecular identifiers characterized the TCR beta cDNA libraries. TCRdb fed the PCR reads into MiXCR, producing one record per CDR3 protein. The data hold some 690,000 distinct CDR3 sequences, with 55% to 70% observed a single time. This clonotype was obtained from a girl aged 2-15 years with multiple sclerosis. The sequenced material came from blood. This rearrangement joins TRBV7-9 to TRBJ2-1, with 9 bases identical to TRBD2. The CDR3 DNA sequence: TGTGCCAGCAGCCCACGTGGACGGGTGCGGGAGGGCAATGAGCAGTTCTTC. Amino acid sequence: CASSPRGRVREGNEQFF.